One sample yielded the 24 T cell receptor beta chains listed below, sequenced in a study of tumor-infiltrating lymphocytes in primary liver carcinoma. Alongside blood RNA obtained from unsorted whole blood, germline DNA was also extracted. Using a constant-region primer together with ProtoScript II reverse transcriptase, TCR beta cDNA was made from 450 to 600 ng of total RNA. Employing slightly modified ARM-PCR, three nested multiplex PCR rounds were run, and these gave rise to the TCR beta libraries. TRBV1-TRBV30 forward primers and a C-beta reverse primer were used in the first two PCR rounds, which each ran for 10 cycles. TCRdb ran MiXCR on the multiplex PCR reads and lists one entry per CDR3 protein. The sample has fewer than 400,000 distinct CDR3 sequences, 50% to 60% seen once. What was sequenced was peripheral blood. These receptors were obtained from a woman aged 25 to 39 with primary liver carcinoma and hepatitis B virus infection.

This clonotype came up a few times. The chain employs TRBV29-1 and TRBJ1-1; no clear D gene. There are 11 residues in the CDR3. Germline values: CDR1 SQVTM, CDR2 ANQGSEA. V was pared by 5 bases and J by 0 bases, with 4 bases between. Here the CDR3 reads CSVSVNTEAFF. The CDR3 DNA reads TGCAGCGTTAGTGTGAACACTGAAGCTTTCTTT. Full variable domain (rest looked up from reference TRBV29-1 and TRBJ1-1): SAVISQKPSRDICQRGTSLTIQCQVDSQVTMMFWYRQQPGQSLTLIATANQGSEATYESGFVIDKFPISRPNLTFSTLTVSNMSPEDSSIYLCSVSVNTEAFFGQGTRLTVV.

This clonotype has just a few counts. The J gene is TRBJ2-1, the V gene TRBV4-2, with TRBD2 matching 14 bases. Germline CDR1 reads LGHNA; CDR2 reads YNFKEQ. V lost 5 bases, J lost 7 bases, and 16 bases stayed unmatched. This CDR3 spans 19 amino acids. Written as DNA, the CDR3 is TGTGCCAGCAGCGAAAGAACCGGGACTAGCGGGAGCGCGCGGAATGAGCAGTTCTTC. Its translation is CASSERTGTSGSARNEQFF.

In the case of this clonotype: A read error may produce the germline difference seen at one junction end. The chain joins TRBV6-5 to TRBJ2-1; D gene unclear. CDR1 is MNHEY, CDR2 SVGAGI, per germline. The CDR3 has 16 residues. The DNA of the CDR3 is TGTGCCAGCAGTTACTCGCTTATTCCGGGCGTCAATGAGCAGTCCTTC. This translates into CASSYSLIPGVNEQSF.

The V call is TRBV11-2, the J call TRBJ2-7; 8 nucleotides match TRBD2. V lost 7 bases and J lost 3; bases outside the gene matches: 11. In germline, CDR1 is SGHAT, CDR2 FQNNGV. CDR3 length: 15 residues. The CDR3 DNA reads as TGTGCCAGCATCCAATATTCGGGAGGGGGCTACGAGCAGTACTTC. It specifies CASIQYSGGGYEQYF.

Notes on this clonotype: A much larger clone is a single base away; this may be a read error. The CDR3 loop reads CSVEFGGRSGKLFF. The CDR3 DNA follows: TGCAGCGTTGAATTTGGGGGACGGTCGGGCAAACTGTTTTTT. This chain connects TRBV29-1 to TRBJ1-4; the D gene is possibly TRBD1 (5 bases). The V gene lost 2 bases and the J gene lost 11 bases, with 18 bases spanning the gap. The length of the CDR3 is 14 residues. CDR1 is SQVTM, CDR2 ANQGSEA, per germline.

The sample holds a few counts of this clonotype. V and J are TRBV7-9 and TRBJ2-2, with 10 bases lining up with TRBD2. CDR1 and CDR2 from the germline V gene are SEHNR and FQNEAQ (reference sequence). V lost 8 bases, J lost 7 bases, and 7 bases stayed unmatched. The CDR3 spans 14 residues. CDR3 protein: CASEREGPGGELFF. The DNA for the CDR3 is TGTGCCAGCGAGCGGGAGGGCCCTGGCGGGGAGCTGTTTTTT. Drawing the rest from reference TRBV7-9 and TRBJ2-2, the complete variable domain is DTGVSQNPRHKITKRGQNVTFRCDPISEHNRLYWYRQTLGQGPEFLTYFQNEAQLEKSRLLSDRFSAERPKGSFSTLEIQRTEQGDSAMYLCASEREGPGGELFFGEGSRLTVL.

This clonotype was found many times. The chain combines TRBV5-6 with TRBJ2-7, with 9 bases that match TRBD2. Unmatched junction bases numbered 4, after V lost 0 bases and J lost 6 bases. The germline V gene has CDR1 SGHDT and CDR2 YYEEEE. The CDR3 length is 14 residues. This CDR3 is CASSLEGGRGEQYF. DNA of the CDR3: TGTGCCAGCAGCTTGGAGGGCGGGAGGGGCGAGCAGTACTTC.

This chain links TRBV10-1 with TRBJ2-2; TRBD2 matches at 7 bases. Germline lookup yields CDR1 WNHNN and CDR2 SYGVQD (reference sequence). The CDR3 has 17 amino acids. The V and J ends lost 3 bases and 1 base, in that order; junction bases with no gene match: 8. The CDR3 DNA reads as TGCGCCAGCAGTGAAGGCTTAGCTAGCGGGAACACCGGGGAGCTGTTTTTT. Protein sequence: CASSEGLASGNTGELFF.

The chain uses TRBV6-5 and TRBJ2-6; D unclear. This CDR3 is built from 16 residues. Trimming removed 2 bases from V and 4 bases from J, with 12 bases in between. The germline CDR1 and CDR2 sequences are MNHEY and SVGAGI. This chain's CDR3 is CASSYPLGPGANVLTF. The CDR3 coding sequence is TGTGCCAGCAGTTACCCCTTGGGTCCGGGGGCCAACGTCCTGACTTTC.

Remarks on this clonotype: This sequence may be a read error, since a much larger clone differs from it by one base. The chain is built from TRBV12-3 or TRBV12-4 and TRBJ2-1; D call uncertain. The V end was cut by 7 bases, the J end by 5 bases, with 15 bases between. The CDR3 sequence is 14 residues long. The CDR3 here is CASMRKQMDNEQFF. CDR3 sequence (DNA): TGTGCCAGCATGCGAAAACAGATGGACAATGAGCAGTTCTTC.

The chain has TRBV6-6 and TRBJ2-7; D possibly corresponds to TRBD2 (6 bases). The CDR3 spans 16 residues. Germline V CDR1 and CDR2: MNHNY, SVGAGI (reference sequence). With 7 bases removed from V and 4 bases from J, the gap between germline ends came to 23 bases. CDR3 DNA sequence: TGTGCCAGCACTGACGATCCGGGAGAGGGGTTGTACGAGCAGTACTTC. Protein sequence: CASTDDPGEGLYEQYF.

Ten or more counts support this clonotype. The chain carries TRBV11-2 and TRBJ1-2; D is unclear. The CDR3 has 12 amino acids. The V end was cut by 4 bases, the J end by 7 bases, with 10 bases between. The germline V gene has CDR1 SGHAT and CDR2 FQNNGV. The CDR3 region has the DNA TGTGCCAGCAGCTCGGTCGGCGGTGGCTACACCTTC. Its protein is CASSSVGGGYTF. Complete variable domain (other parts from reference TRBV11-2 and TRBJ1-2): EAGVAQSPRYKIIEKRQSVAFWCNPISGHATLYWYQQILGQGPKLLIQFQNNGVVDDSQLPKDRFSAERLKGVDSTLKIQPAKLEDSAVYLCASSSVGGGYTFGSGTRLTVV.

The J gene is TRBJ1-1, the V gene TRBV10-3; TRBD1 might be the D (5 bases). The CDR3 runs 16 residues. V was cut by 10 bases and J by 0 bases, with 21 bases left in between. Germline CDR1 reads ENHRY; CDR2 reads SYGVKD. CDR3 sequence (DNA): TGTGCCACAACCTACAGCCCCAGGGCTATGAACACTGAAGCTTTCTTT. Its translation: CATTYSPRAMNTEAFF.

With respect to this clonotype: A read error may be the cause here, since a much bigger clone is one base away. This rearrangement joins TRBV4-3 to TRBJ2-1, with D maybe TRBD1 (6 bases). The length of the CDR3 is 13 residues. Germline V lookup: CDR1 LGHNA, CDR2 YSLEER. CDR3 sequence (DNA): TGCGCCGGCAGCGGATACAGGGACAATGAGCAGTTCTTC. This translates into CAGSGYRDNEQFF.

For this clonotype: At one boundary the junction diverges from the germline segment, which might be a read error. The rearrangement uses TRBV11-2 and TRBJ2-7; 7 bases fit TRBD2. CDR3 length: 14 amino acids. The V gene's germline CDR1 is SGHAT and CDR2 FQNNGV. CDR3 protein: CTSNLSTSRAVQYF. The CDR3, as DNA: TGTACCAGCAACTTATCGACTAGCAGGGCGGTGCAGTACTTC.

On this clonotype: A read error may explain this, as a much larger clone is one base away. The gene calls are TRBV12-3 or TRBV12-4 and TRBJ2-7; 8 bases agree with TRBD1. This CDR3 comprises 14 residues. The CDR3: CASRKAQGVYERYF. In nucleotides, the CDR3 is TGTGCCAGCAGGAAAGCACAGGGGGTGTACGAGCGGTACTTC.

This chain uses TRBV4-1 with TRBJ2-7; D unresolved. The CDR3 runs 13 residues. The germline V gene has CDR1 MGHRA and CDR2 YSYEKL. With 2 bases removed from V and 3 bases from J, the gap between germline ends came to 8 bases. The CDR3 DNA reads as TGCGCCAGCAGCCAATTTTTGGGCTACGAGCAGTACTTC. Amino acids: CASSQFLGYEQYF.

This clonotype was observed a handful of times. The chain links TRBV10-3 to TRBJ2-3; the D is unclear. V gave up 4 bases and J gave up 0 bases, with 11 bases separating them. The CDR3 spans 15 residues. The germline V gene has CDR1 ENHRY and CDR2 SYGVKD. In DNA form, the CDR3 reads TGTGCCATCAGTGGGCAGAGCAGTAGCACAGATACGCAGTATTTT. It encodes CAISGQSSSTDTQYF.

Concerning this clonotype itself: A single base separates this from a much larger clone, so it may be a read error. The missing conserved phenylalanine or tryptophan at the end of this CDR3 makes a read error likely. The genes are TRBV12-3 or TRBV12-4 and TRBJ1-6, with D unclear. Trimming left V 2 bases short and J 7 bases short, with 9 bases between. The CDR3 runs to 14 residues. The CDR3 DNA reads as TGTGCCAGCAGTTTAAGGGCGTGGAATTCACCCCTCCACCTT. The encoded protein is CASSLRAWNSPLHL.

Comments on this clonotype: This clone may be a read error of a much larger clone one base away. This chain uses TRBV10-3 with TRBJ2-1; 9 nucleotides agree with TRBD2. J gave up 4 bases and V 8 bases, and 12 bases lay outside the gene matches. The CDR3 totals 16 residues. Germline assignment: CDR1 ENHRY and CDR2 SYGVKD. The chain's CDR3 is CAIGAGGRAMYNEQFF. The CDR3, as DNA: TGTGCCATCGGTGCTGGCGGGAGGGCCATGTACAATGAGCAGTTCTTC.

This clonotype came up a few times. A read error is possible here, since a much larger clone lies one base away. This sequence joins TRBV5-4 and TRBJ1-1; D perhaps matches TRBD1 (6 bases). The CDR3 length is 12 residues. V was pared by 3 bases and J by 8 bases, with 11 bases between. Per the germline V gene, CDR1 is SGHNT and CDR2 is YYREEE (reference sequence). The CDR3 loop reads CASSWDISEAFF. The CDR3 region has the DNA TGTGCCAGCAGCTGGGACATTTCGGAAGCTTTCTTT.

This clonotype was recorded many times. The chain joins TRBV4-3 to TRBJ2-1; TRBD2 matches at 8 bases. V lost 0 bases to trimming and J lost 6 bases; unmatched junction nucleotides: 10. The CDR3 is 17 amino acids. The germline CDR1 and CDR2 sequences are LGHNA and YSLEER. This chain's CDR3 is CASSQDPVLAGSNEQFF. The CDR3, as DNA: TGCGCCAGCAGCCAAGATCCCGTCCTAGCGGGCTCCAATGAGCAGTTCTTC.

Points on this clonotype: A junction end diverges from the germline sequence, so it may reflect a read error. The V gene is TRBV11-2, the J gene TRBJ2-3, with D possibly being TRBD2 (6 bases). CDR1 is SGHAT, CDR2 FQNNGV, per germline. There are 14 residues in the CDR3. DNA of the CDR3: TGTGTCAGCTCCCGGGCGATGGAGGGAGATACGCAGTATTTT. This translates into CVSSRAMEGDTQYF. The whole variable domain, remainder taken from reference TRBV11-2 and TRBJ2-3, is EAGVAQSPRYKIIEKRQSVAFWCNPISGHATLYWYQQILGQGPKLLIQFQNNGVVDDSQLPKDRFSAERLKGVDSTLKIQPAKLEDSAVYLCVSSRAMEGDTQYFGPGTRLTVL.

As concerns this clonotype: Mismatch with germline at one junction end may stem from a read error. The V and J genes are TRBV11-3 and TRBJ1-1; D not certain. This CDR3 comprises 12 residues. CDR1 is SGHNT, CDR2 YENEEA, per germline. CDR3 residues: CTSSLVQSGAFF. The DNA for the CDR3 is TGTACCAGCAGCTTAGTTCAAAGTGGAGCTTTCTTT.